Listed here are 20 T cell receptor beta chains from one sample, sequenced in a study of T cells after posttransplantation cyclophosphamide. Cyclophosphamide on days +3 and +4 followed busulfan-fludarabine conditioning and a marrow graft. The table came from immunoSEQ multiplex PCR; TCRdb's copy has only in-frame clones and leaves some out. The table lists some 37,000 clones, around four fifths of them singletons, with about 7.6% in the top ten. The sequencing here drew on CD4+ T cells sorted from blood, taken approximately 1,900 days after a stem cell transplant with posttransplant cyclophosphamide. The receptors originated from a female patient aged 40-50 years who received an allogeneic stem cell transplant from a related donor, was CMV-positive, and had no GVHD. Some T cells may trace back to the graft donor.

V usage is TRBV5-1 and J usage is TRBJ1-2, with 8 bases identical to TRBD1. Germline CDR1 is SGHRS and CDR2 is YFSETQ. V lost 1 base and J lost 2; bases outside the gene matches: 4. This CDR3 is 15 amino acids long. The CDR3: CASSLSTGANYGYTF. The CDR3 region has the DNA TGCGCCAGCAGCTTGTCGACAGGGGCGAACTATGGCTACACCTTC.

The chain combines TRBV7-2 with TRBJ2-1; 12 bases are a match to TRBD2. CDR1 and CDR2 from the germline V gene are SGHTA and FQGNSA. The J segment lost 6 bases and the V segment lost 2 bases, leaving 2 bases of the junction unmatched. The CDR3 has 15 amino acids. The CDR3 sequence: CASSLRTSGVNEQFF. In DNA form, the CDR3 reads TGTGCCAGCAGCTTAAGGACTAGCGGGGTCAATGAGCAGTTCTTC. The complete variable domain, with remaining parts taken from reference TRBV7-2 and TRBJ2-1, reads GAGVSQSPSNKVTEKGKDVELRCDPISGHTALYWYRQSLGQGLEFLIYFQGNSAPDKSGLPSDRFSAERTGGSVSTLTIQRTQQEDSAVYLCASSLRTSGVNEQFFGPGTRLTVL.

The chain is built from TRBV11-2 and TRBJ2-1; D is possibly TRBD2 (6 bases). Trimming stripped 6 bases from V and 10 bases from J, with 16 bases between. Germline assignment: CDR1 SGHAT and CDR2 FQNNGV. This CDR3 comprises 13 residues. The CDR3: CASSHGWGDEQFF. In DNA, the CDR3 is TGTGCCAGCAGTCATGGGTGGGGGGACGAGCAGTTCTTC.

There are a few counts of this clone. The chain couples TRBV28 to TRBJ2-2; perhaps TRBD2 as D (6 bases). Germline CDR1 and CDR2: MDHEN and SYDVKM. Trimming took off 8 bases at V and 0 bases at J, with 13 bases between the two ends. The CDR3 runs to 15 residues. CDR3 nucleotides: TGTGCCAGCTTTGGAGGGTTCACGAACACCGGGGAGCTGTTTTTT. This codes for CASFGGFTNTGELFF.

V is TRBV7-3 and J is TRBJ2-1; D may be TRBD2 (7 bases). CDR3 size: 14 residues. Germline CDR1 reads SGHTA; CDR2 reads FQGTGA. V shed 4 bases and J shed 9 bases, with 16 bases lying between them. Written as DNA, the CDR3 is TGTGCCAGCAGCTCCCGGGGGGCTAGCGGTGAGCAGTTCTTC. This translates into CASSSRGASGEQFF.

This chain uses TRBV19 with TRBJ2-3; D perhaps matches TRBD1 (5 bases). V gave up 3 bases and J gave up 2 bases, with 15 bases separating them. Per germline, CDR1 LNHDA and CDR2 SQIVND (reference sequence). The CDR3 totals 16 residues. The CDR3 region is CASSISGKAFTDTQYF. DNA for the CDR3: TGTGCCAGTAGTATTTCAGGGAAAGCTTTCACAGATACGCAGTATTTT. The full variable domain, completed using reference TRBV19 and TRBJ2-3, is DGGITQSPKYLFRKEGQNVTLSCEQNLNHDAMYWYRQDPGQGLRLIYYSQIVNDFQKGDIAEGYSVSREKKESFPLTVTSAQKNPTAFYLCASSISGKAFTDTQYFGPGTRLTVL.

The chain links TRBV9 to TRBJ2-3; 10 nucleotides align to TRBD2. Losses at the gene ends were 3 bases for V and 6 bases for J; bases not matched to a gene: 7. The germline gives CDR1 SGDLS, CDR2 YYNGEE. The CDR3 length is 15 residues. CDR3: CASSGASGGMDTQYF. DNA of the CDR3: TGTGCCAGCAGCGGGGCTAGCGGGGGCATGGATACGCAGTATTTT.

This sequence joins TRBV4-1 and TRBJ1-5; TRBD1 might be the D (6 bases). Germline assignment: CDR1 MGHRA and CDR2 YSYEKL. This CDR3 has 13 amino acids. V was clipped by 3 bases and J by 4 bases, with 7 bases between them. Here the CDR3 DNA reads TGCGCCAGCAGCCAGGACAGAAATCAGCCCCAGCATTTT. Translated: CASSQDRNQPQHF.

The chain recombines TRBV18 with TRBJ1-1; no clear D gene. CDR1 is KGHSH and CDR2 is LQKENI in the germline V gene. Trimming cost V 6 bases and J 10 bases, with 12 bases left between them. The CDR3 totals 11 residues. CDR3 residues: CASSFGGGAFF. CDR3 sequence (DNA): TGTGCCAGCTCCTTTGGTGGAGGAGCTTTCTTT.

This chain joins TRBV19 and TRBJ1-5; D is ambiguous. The germline gives CDR1 LNHDA, CDR2 SQIVND (reference sequence). The CDR3 spans 13 residues. Trimming stripped 5 bases from V and 5 bases from J, with 10 bases between. In DNA form, the CDR3 reads TGTGCCAGTAGTCTGCAGCGTTATCAGCCCCAGCATTTT. It translates to CASSLQRYQPQHF.

The chain recombines TRBV5-6 with TRBJ2-7; D may be TRBD1 (5 bases). CDR1 SGHDT and CDR2 YYEEEE come from the germline V gene. V was clipped by 1 base and J by 7 bases, with 18 bases between them. The CDR3 is 15 amino acids. In DNA, the CDR3 is TGTGCCAGCAGCTTGTTACTCTCGACAGTACGGGAGCAGTACTTC. Its protein product is CASSLLLSTVREQYF.

The chain joins TRBV5-6 to TRBJ1-1, with 7 bases aligning to TRBD1. Per the germline V gene, CDR1 is SGHDT and CDR2 is YYEEEE. The CDR3 sequence is 14 residues long. Germline trimming cut 4 bases from V and 4 bases from J; bases unmatched to any gene: 7. The CDR3 loop is CASSGETGITEAFF. CDR3 bases: TGTGCCAGCAGCGGCGAGACAGGGATCACTGAAGCTTTCTTT.

J is TRBJ1-1 and V is TRBV4-3; possible D gene TRBD1, 5 bases. This CDR3 region has 13 residues. In germline, CDR1 is LGHNA, CDR2 YSLEER. V was shortened by 2 bases and J by 5 bases, with 9 bases between the two germline ends. For the CDR3, the DNA is TGCGCCAGCAGCCAATTCAGGGAAACTGAAGCTTTCTTT. Translation: CASSQFRETEAFF.

V gene TRBV15 combines with J gene TRBJ2-7, with D possibly TRBD1 on 6 matching bases. The V end lost 1 base, the J end lost 3 bases, and 13 bases lay between the germline ends. The CDR3 sequence is 15 residues long. Germline CDR1 reads LNHNV; CDR2 reads YYDKDF (reference sequence). The CDR3 DNA sequence: TGTGCCACCAGCAGAGCAAGGGACACTATCTACGAGCAGTACTTC. Its protein is CATSRARDTIYEQYF.

V and J are TRBV28 and TRBJ1-1; no firm D call. Looked up from germline, CDR1 is MDHEN and CDR2 is SYDVKM. Deletions cut 10 bases from V and 2 bases from J, with 23 bases between. The CDR3 loop spans 16 amino acids. CDR3 in DNA: TGTGCCACCACCCTGGTGACAAGTGGGAGAAACACTGAAGCTTTCTTT. It codes for CATTLVTSGRNTEAFF. The complete variable domain, with remaining parts taken from reference TRBV28 and TRBJ1-1, reads DVKVTQSSRYLVKRTGEKVFLECVQDMDHENMFWYRQDPGLGLRLIYFSYDVKMKEKGDIPEGYSVSREKKERFSLILESASTNQTSMYLCATTLVTSGRNTEAFFGQGTRLTVV.

This sequence joins TRBV7-3 and TRBJ1-1; D not resolved. V lost 1 base and J lost 0, with 6 bases in between. The CDR3 runs to 14 residues. Germline-derived CDR1 and CDR2 are SGHTA and FQGTGA. The CDR3 protein is CASSLSGLNTEAFF. DNA of the CDR3: TGTGCCAGCAGCTTAAGCGGTTTGAACACTGAAGCTTTCTTT.

This chain links TRBV2 with TRBJ2-3, with D tentatively TRBD2 (7 bases). V lost 5 bases and J lost 2, with 11 bases in between. Germline CDR1 SNHLY, CDR2 FYNNEI. The CDR3 covers 14 residues. CDR3 sequence (DNA): TGTGCCAGCAGTACGGGGGGCTACACAGATACGCAGTATTTT. Protein sequence: CASSTGGYTDTQYF.

J is TRBJ2-6 and V is TRBV7-9; D call uncertain. This CDR3 is built from 15 residues. Looked up from germline, CDR1 is SEHNR and CDR2 is FQNEAQ (reference sequence). Trimming stripped 2 bases from V and 4 bases from J, with 9 bases between. Written as DNA, the CDR3 is TGTGCCAGCAGCTTAAGGTCCGGGGGGGCCAACGTCCTGACTTTC. Translating it yields CASSLRSGGANVLTF.

The chain couples TRBV7-3 to TRBJ2-2; 9 nucleotides agree with TRBD1. The CDR3 is 14 amino acids. Per the germline V gene, CDR1 is SGHTA and CDR2 is FQGTGA. The V and J ends lost 4 bases and 5 bases, in that order; junction bases with no gene match: 2. In nucleotides, the CDR3 is TGTGCCAGCAGCTCACAGGGGGCAACCGGGGAGCTGTTTTTT. This encodes CASSSQGATGELFF.

The chain recombines TRBV7-7 with TRBJ2-1; 7 nucleotides line up with TRBD2. Germline V gives CDR1 SSHAT, CDR2 FNYEAQ (reference sequence). V lost 5 bases, J lost 2 bases, and 6 bases stayed unmatched. The CDR3 sequence is 15 residues long. DNA for the CDR3: TGTGCCAGCAGCCCCCAAGCGGGGACCTACAATGAGCAGTTCTTC. This codes for CASSPQAGTYNEQFF.